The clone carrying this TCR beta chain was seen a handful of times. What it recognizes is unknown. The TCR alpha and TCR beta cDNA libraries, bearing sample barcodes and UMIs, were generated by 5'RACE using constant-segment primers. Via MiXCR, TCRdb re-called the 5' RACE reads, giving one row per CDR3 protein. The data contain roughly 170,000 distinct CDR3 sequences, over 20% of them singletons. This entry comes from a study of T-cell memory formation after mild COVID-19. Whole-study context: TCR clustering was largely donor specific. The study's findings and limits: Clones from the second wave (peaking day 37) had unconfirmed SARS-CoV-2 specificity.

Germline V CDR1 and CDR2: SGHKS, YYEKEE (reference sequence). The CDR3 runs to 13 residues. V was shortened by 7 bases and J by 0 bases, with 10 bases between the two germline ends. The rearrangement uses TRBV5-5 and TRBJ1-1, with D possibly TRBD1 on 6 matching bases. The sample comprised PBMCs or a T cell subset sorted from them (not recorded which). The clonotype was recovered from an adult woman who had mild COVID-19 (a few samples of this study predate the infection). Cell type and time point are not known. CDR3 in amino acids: CASGGQMNTEAFF. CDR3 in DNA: TGTGCCAGCGGCGGACAGATGAACACTGAAGCTTTCTTT.